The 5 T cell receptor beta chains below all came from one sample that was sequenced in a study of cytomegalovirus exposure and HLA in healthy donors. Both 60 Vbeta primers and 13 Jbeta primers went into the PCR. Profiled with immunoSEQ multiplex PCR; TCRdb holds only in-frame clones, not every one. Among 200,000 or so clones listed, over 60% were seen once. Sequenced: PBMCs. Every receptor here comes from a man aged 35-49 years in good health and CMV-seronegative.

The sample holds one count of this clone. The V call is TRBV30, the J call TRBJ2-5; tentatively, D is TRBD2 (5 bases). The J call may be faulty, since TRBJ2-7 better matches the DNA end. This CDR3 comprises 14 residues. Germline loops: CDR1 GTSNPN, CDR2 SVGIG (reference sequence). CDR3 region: CAWSEGGSSYEQYF. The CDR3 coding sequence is TGTGCCTGGAGTGAAGGAGGCAGCTCCTACGAGCAGTACTTC.

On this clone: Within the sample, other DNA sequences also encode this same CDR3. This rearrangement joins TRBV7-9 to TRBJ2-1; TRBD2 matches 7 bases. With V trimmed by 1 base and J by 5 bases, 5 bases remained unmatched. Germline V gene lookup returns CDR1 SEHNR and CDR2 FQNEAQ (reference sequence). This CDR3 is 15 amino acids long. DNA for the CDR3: TGTGCCAGCAGCTTAGTCCTAGCGGTAAACAATGAGCAGTTCTTC. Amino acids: CASSLVLAVNNEQFF.

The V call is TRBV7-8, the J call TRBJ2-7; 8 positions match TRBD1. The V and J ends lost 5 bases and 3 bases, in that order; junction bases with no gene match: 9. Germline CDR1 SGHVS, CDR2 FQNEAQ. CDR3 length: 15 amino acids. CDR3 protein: CASSPRDRQDYEQYF. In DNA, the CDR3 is TGTGCCAGCAGCCCCCGGGACAGGCAAGACTACGAGCAGTACTTC. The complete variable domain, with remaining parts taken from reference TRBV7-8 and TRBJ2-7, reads GAGVSQSPRYKVAKRGQDVALRCDPISGHVSLFWYQQALGQGPEFLTYFQNEAQLDKSGLPSDRFFAERPEGSVSTLKIQRTQQEDSAVYLCASSPRDRQDYEQYFGPGTRLTVT.

The CDR3 loop is CSVGAAKSGSNNEQFF. CDR3 DNA sequence: TGCAGCGTTGGGGCAGCCAAAAGCGGATCGAACAATGAGCAGTTCTTC. This chain connects TRBV29-1 to TRBJ2-1; D might be TRBD2 (5 bases). CDR1 and CDR2 (germline): SQVTM, ANQGSEA. This CDR3 region has 16 residues. With 4 bases removed from V and 5 bases from J, the gap between germline ends came to 21 bases.

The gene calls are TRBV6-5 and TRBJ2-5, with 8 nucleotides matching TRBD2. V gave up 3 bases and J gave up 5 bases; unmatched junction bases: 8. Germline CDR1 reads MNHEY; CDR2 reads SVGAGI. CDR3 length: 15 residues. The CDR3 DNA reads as TGTGCCAGCAGTTATGCGGGGGGTTTCACGGAGACCCAGTACTTC. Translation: CASSYAGGFTETQYF.